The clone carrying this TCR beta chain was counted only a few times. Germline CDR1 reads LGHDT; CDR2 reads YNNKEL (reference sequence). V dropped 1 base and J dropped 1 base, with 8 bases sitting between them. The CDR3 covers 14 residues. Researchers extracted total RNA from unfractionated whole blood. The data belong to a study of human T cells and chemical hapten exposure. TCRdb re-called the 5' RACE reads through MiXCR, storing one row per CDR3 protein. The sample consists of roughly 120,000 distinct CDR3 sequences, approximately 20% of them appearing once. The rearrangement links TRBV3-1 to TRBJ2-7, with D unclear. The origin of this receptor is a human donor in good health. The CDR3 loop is CASSQGMLSYEQYF. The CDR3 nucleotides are TGTGCCAGCAGCCAAGGGATGCTTTCCTACGAGCAGTACTTC.